Below, one T cell receptor beta chain is given with its context. These data come from a study of blood T cell repertoires in COVID-19. Study background: Researchers got acute and convalescent COVID-19 samples from the United States, Italy and Spain. PBMCs, B-cell-depleted T cells, or T cells were the source of the cDNA or gDNA that made up the material.

The trim removed 6 bases at V and 8 bases at J, leaving 6 bases unmatched. This CDR3 is 13 amino acids long. The germline CDR1 and CDR2 sequences are LNHDA and SQIVND (reference sequence). Repertoires were generated with immunoSEQ multiplex PCR, while TCRdb's copy carries only in-frame clones and drops some. The table records about 110,000 clones, 88% of them present only once. Input material: peripheral blood. The TCR sequence derives from a woman in her 50s with active or convalescent COVID-19. This chain uses TRBV19 with TRBJ2-1; TRBD1 aligns across 8 bases. The CDR3 bases are TGTGCCAGTAGGGACAGGGCTCATGATGAGCAGTTCTTC. Protein product: CASRDRAHDEQFF.